One and the same sample provided the 14 T cell receptor beta chains below, sequenced in a study of shared clonotypes between healthy human individuals. Here immunoSEQ multiplex PCR was the method, and the copy in TCRdb shows in-frame clones only, minus some. The data contain approximately 1.5 million clones, about 98.5% of them singletons. The sequenced material came from naive CD4+ T cells sorted from blood. Subset meaning: CD45RA+ positively selected. The source is a man in his thirties or forties in good health.

This chain uses TRBV7-9 with TRBJ2-5, with D tentatively TRBD1 (6 bases). The CDR3 consists of 15 residues. Germline lookup yields CDR1 SEHNR and CDR2 FQNEAQ (reference sequence). V lost 5 bases and J 5 bases, leaving 18 bases between the germline ends. The CDR3 is CASSPHTGTSETQYF. The CDR3 coding sequence is TGTGCCAGCAGCCCACATACAGGGACGTCGGAGACCCAGTACTTC. The variable domain in full, completed from reference TRBV7-9 and TRBJ2-5, reads DTGVSQNPRHKITKRGQNVTFRCDPISEHNRLYWYRQTLGQGPEFLTYFQNEAQLEKSRLLSDRFSAERPKGSFSTLEIQRTEQGDSAMYLCASSPHTGTSETQYFGPGTRLLVL.

V usage is TRBV9 and J usage is TRBJ2-1; D is ambiguous. V was clipped by 2 bases and J by 0 bases, with 6 bases between them. Per germline, CDR1 SGDLS and CDR2 YYNGEE. There are 14 residues in the CDR3. CDR3 sequence reads: CASSVSRSYNEQFF. The CDR3 nucleotides are TGTGCCAGCAGCGTGTCTCGCTCCTACAATGAGCAGTTCTTC. Full variable domain (missing parts from reference TRBV9 and TRBJ2-1): DSGVTQTPKHLITATGQRVTLRCSPRSGDLSVYWYQQSLDQGLQFLIQYYNGEERAKGNILERFSAQQFPDLHSELNLSSLELGDSALYFCASSVSRSYNEQFFGPGTRLTVL.

In DNA, the CDR3 is TGTGCCAGCAGTGTGACCGGATATAGCAATCAGCCCCAGCATTTT. Protein: CASSVTGYSNQPQHF. V gene TRBV27 combines with J gene TRBJ1-5, with D hard to call. V shed 5 bases and J shed 0 bases, with 11 bases lying between them. The CDR3 has 15 residues. The germline CDR1 and CDR2 sequences are MNHEY and SMNVEV (reference sequence).

The V gene is TRBV27, the J gene TRBJ2-1, with D tentatively TRBD2 (6 bases). V lost 3 bases and J 9 bases, leaving 12 bases between the germline ends. Germline values: CDR1 MNHEY, CDR2 SMNVEV (reference sequence). The CDR3 extends over 13 amino acids. The CDR3 nucleotides read TGTGCCAGCAGTTTCAGGCAGGGAGGTGAGCAGTTCTTC. Amino acid sequence: CASSFRQGGEQFF.

The sample holds one count of this clone. This rearrangement joins TRBV5-1 to TRBJ2-7; possible D gene TRBD1, 6 bases. CDR1 and CDR2 (germline): SGHRS, YFSETQ. V lost 2 bases, J lost 5 bases, and 14 bases lay in between. This CDR3 has 14 amino acids. The DNA of the CDR3 is TGCGCCAGCAGCTTTTCACAGGGATCCGACGAGCAGTACTTC. This encodes CASSFSQGSDEQYF.

The chain recombines TRBV2 with TRBJ2-2; D is unclear. CDR3 length equals 12 residues. Germline V gene data show CDR1 as SNHLY and CDR2 as FYNNEI. With 5 bases removed from V and 5 bases from J, the gap between germline ends came to 6 bases. The chain's CDR3 is CASSQSTGELFF. Written as DNA, the CDR3 is TGTGCCAGCAGTCAGAGTACCGGGGAGCTGTTTTTT.

The J gene is TRBJ1-5, the V gene TRBV19, with a weak D call TRBD1 (6 bases). This CDR3 comprises 14 residues. Germline values: CDR1 LNHDA, CDR2 SQIVND (reference sequence). V was trimmed by 5 bases and J by 15 bases, leaving 23 bases between them. The DNA of the CDR3 is TGTGCCAGTAGTCCCGCAACAGGGAGTATTATTTGGCATTTT. It yields the protein CASSPATGSIIWHF.

This clone was found once. J is TRBJ1-5 and V is TRBV5-1; D gene ambiguous. CDR3 length: 17 residues. Looked up from germline, CDR1 is SGHRS and CDR2 is YFSETQ. Trimming left V 0 bases short and J 0 bases short, with 13 bases between. CDR3 DNA sequence: TGCGCCAGCAGCTTGGCCAGGCCAGATTATAGCAATCAGCCCCAGCATTTT. Translated: CASSLARPDYSNQPQHF.

This chain links TRBV4-1 with TRBJ2-1; D tentatively fits TRBD1 or TRBD2 (5 bases each). Germline V gene sequence: CDR1 MGHRA, CDR2 YSYEKL. Trimming left V 1 base short and J 2 bases short, with 18 bases between. This CDR3 is built from 18 residues. The CDR3 DNA reads as TGCGCCAGCAGCCAAGTGAGAGGGGCCTCACCAACCTACAATGAGCAGTTCTTC. Its translation: CASSQVRGASPTYNEQFF.

The chain combines TRBV11-3 with TRBJ2-3; D call uncertain. The CDR3 consists of 13 residues. V was cut by 4 bases and J by 6 bases, with 11 bases left in between. Germline values: CDR1 SGHNT, CDR2 YENEEA. CDR3 amino acids: CASSSRPADTQYF. The CDR3 bases are TGTGCCAGCAGCTCCCGCCCCGCGGATACGCAGTATTTT.

This chain joins TRBV6-6 and TRBJ2-7; 9 nucleotides agree with TRBD1. J was trimmed by 3 bases and V by 0 bases; bases with no gene match: 3. The length of the CDR3 is 15 residues. Germline V lookup: CDR1 MNHNY, CDR2 SVGAGI (reference sequence). The CDR3 protein is CASSYSTGGFYEQYF. The CDR3 nucleotides read TGTGCCAGCAGTTACTCGACAGGGGGATTCTACGAGCAGTACTTC.

The gene calls are TRBV6-5 and TRBJ2-7; a weak D match, TRBD2 (6 bases). In germline, CDR1 is MNHEY, CDR2 SVGAGI. This CDR3 has 14 residues. The V and J ends lost 6 bases and 5 bases respectively, with 17 bases between them. CDR3 DNA: TGTGCCAGCAGCATCGGGACTCCCCTCGACGAGCAGTACTTC. Amino acid sequence: CASSIGTPLDEQYF.

The rearrangement links TRBV5-1 to TRBJ2-7; D is possibly TRBD1 (5 bases). The CDR3 runs 15 residues. CDR1 and CDR2 from the germline V gene are SGHRS and YFSETQ. Trimming left V 0 bases short and J 3 bases short, with 13 bases between. The CDR3 coding sequence is TGCGCCAGCAGCTTGGTAGGGGCGATAAACTACGAGCAGTACTTC. This encodes CASSLVGAINYEQYF.

The rearrangement joins TRBV28 to TRBJ2-7, with no clear D. The CDR3 totals 12 residues. Germline lookup yields CDR1 MDHEN and CDR2 SYDVKM. The V and J ends lost 3 bases and 7 bases respectively, with 10 bases between them. The CDR3 region is CASSLPKWEQYF. The CDR3 DNA reads as TGTGCCAGCAGTTTGCCGAAGTGGGAGCAGTACTTC.